Below are 10 T cell receptor beta chains sequenced from a single sample in a study of cytomegalovirus exposure and HLA in healthy donors (dated by TCRdb to 2017 to 2019). The library was generated by the immunoSEQ multiplex PCR assay. A mixture of 60 forward primers for TCR Vbeta segments and 13 reverse primers for TCR Jbeta segments was used in the multiplex PCR. TCRdb retrieved this table from immuneACCESS and kept in-frame rearrangements only. Not all clones are present; in checked studies, unresolved V genes account for under half, and no reason is known for the remainder. The sample contains roughly 99,000 clones, around 67% of them found a single time. The ten largest clonotypes hold 12% to 15% of the sample. Sequencing input: PBMCs. The origin of the receptors is a woman in her 40s in good health and CMV-seropositive.

The chain employs TRBV5-4 and TRBJ2-5; 9 bases align to TRBD2. CDR1 is SGHNT and CDR2 is YYREEE in the germline V gene (reference sequence). CDR3 length: 14 residues. V was pared by 4 bases and J by 5 bases, with 6 bases of the junction left unmatched. The CDR3 DNA reads TGTGCCAGCAGCCTGCGGGGGGGCCGGGAGACCCAGTACTTC. Amino acids: CASSLRGGRETQYF.

The chain employs TRBV2 and TRBJ2-2, with 8 bases identical to TRBD2. CDR3 length: 16 residues. Germline V gives CDR1 SNHLY, CDR2 FYNNEI. V dropped 2 bases and J dropped 5; count of bases not matched to a gene: 7. CDR3 region: CASSEQAGGLTGELFF. CDR3 in DNA: TGTGCCAGCAGTGAACAGGCGGGGGGACTTACCGGGGAGCTGTTTTTT.

This clone was seen a few times. A junction end diverges from the germline sequence, so it may reflect a read error. The rearrangement links TRBV10-3 to TRBJ1-2, with D hard to call. This CDR3 has 12 residues. Germline values: CDR1 ENHRY, CDR2 SYGVKD. CDR3 bases: TGTGCCATCAGTGATCCCCCGCAGGCGCCTTTATTC. Its protein is CAISDPPQAPLF.

This clone was counted a few times. V usage is TRBV30 and J usage is TRBJ1-1; D unresolved. Germline V CDR1 and CDR2: GTSNPN, SVGIG (reference sequence). The CDR3 spans 11 residues. V was shortened by 0 bases and J by 4 bases, with 3 bases between the two germline ends. CDR3 in amino acids: CAWSVLTEAFF. The CDR3 coding sequence is TGTGCCTGGAGTGTACTCACTGAAGCTTTCTTT.

The chain carries TRBV9 and TRBJ2-5; TRBD2 agrees at 8 bases. In germline, CDR1 is SGDLS, CDR2 YYNGEE. V was clipped by 3 bases and J by 3 bases; unmatched bases: 4. The CDR3 covers 14 residues. CDR3 protein: CASSAGGGKETQYF. CDR3 DNA sequence: TGTGCCAGCAGCGCGGGGGGGGGAAAAGAGACCCAGTACTTC.

Concerning this clone: An end of the junction does not agree with germline; a read error may underlie this. The chain employs TRBV19 and TRBJ2-1, with 8 bases lining up with TRBD1. Per the germline V gene, CDR1 is LNHDA and CDR2 is SQIVND (reference sequence). The CDR3 covers 13 residues. The CDR3 nucleotides are TGTGCCAGTAGGGGACTGGACAGGGTCGAGCAGCTCTTC. Protein product: CASRGLDRVEQLF.

This rearrangement joins TRBV5-8 to TRBJ1-1; D remains ambiguous. Per germline, CDR1 SGHTS and CDR2 YDEGEE. This CDR3 is built from 12 residues. The V and J ends lost 1 base and 7 bases respectively, with 8 bases between them. The CDR3 DNA sequence: TGTGCCAGCAGCTTGTTATCCTTTGAAGCTTTCTTT. Its protein is CASSLLSFEAFF.

J is TRBJ2-1 and V is TRBV5-1; 12 nucleotides agree with TRBD2. V was pared by 4 bases and J by 7 bases, with 6 bases of the junction left unmatched. The CDR3 runs 15 residues. Germline-derived CDR1 and CDR2 are SGHRS and YFSETQ. This CDR3 reads CASSPGLAGSNEQFF. CDR3 nucleotides: TGCGCCAGCAGCCCTGGACTAGCGGGGTCAAATGAGCAGTTCTTC.

The J gene is TRBJ2-1, the V gene TRBV4-3, with a tentative D call TRBD1 (5 bases). The CDR3 covers 15 residues. The ends were cut back, 6 bases at V and 4 bases at J, with 16 bases in the middle. Germline CDR1 reads LGHNA; CDR2 reads YSLEER. The CDR3 is CASSDSPDSYNEQFF. In DNA, the CDR3 is TGCGCCAGCAGTGATTCCCCAGACAGTTACAATGAGCAGTTCTTC.

The chain joins TRBV7-2 to TRBJ2-7; 11 positions match TRBD2. There are 15 residues in the CDR3. V dropped 5 bases and J dropped 10; count of bases not matched to a gene: 13. Per the germline V gene, CDR1 is SGHTA and CDR2 is FQGNSA. CDR3 nucleotide sequence: TGTGCCAGCAGCCGCGTTACTAGCGGGGGAGATAGACAGTACTTC. Its translation is CASSRVTSGGDRQYF.